This TCR beta chain was observed in a study of blood T cell repertoires in COVID-19. Generated by immunoSEQ multiplex PCR, the TCRdb table keeps only in-frame clones and is missing some. In the table there are over 200,000 clones, more than 80% of which are singletons. This clone has a single count. The CDR3 loop spans 14 amino acids. V lost 5 bases and J 3 bases, leaving 13 bases between the germline ends. Per the germline V gene, CDR1 is SGHAT and CDR2 is FQNNGV. Seattle patients were enrolled while actively infected and followed longitudinally. V and J are TRBV11-2 and TRBJ1-1, with D possibly TRBD1 on 6 matching bases. The specimen was peripheral blood. The receptor's source is a man aged 30 to 39 with COVID-19, enrolled during active disease. CDR3 loop: CASSLRDIHTEAFF. For the CDR3, the DNA is TGTGCCAGCAGCCTCCGGGACATACACACTGAAGCTTTCTTT. Filled out from reference TRBV11-2 and TRBJ1-1, the complete variable domain reads EAGVAQSPRYKIIEKRQSVAFWCNPISGHATLYWYQQILGQGPKLLIQFQNNGVVDDSQLPKDRFSAERLKGVDSTLKIQPAKLEDSAVYLCASSLRDIHTEAFFGQGTRLTVV.